This T cell receptor (beta chain) derives from a study of breast tumors, draining lymph nodes, adjacent tissues. Trimming cost V 5 bases and J 9 bases; bases outside gene matches: 7. The CDR3 is 14 residues long. Germline loops: CDR1 SGHAT, CDR2 FQNNGV. This clonotype was recorded many times. TCRdb passed the multiplex PCR reads through MiXCR, listing each CDR3 protein once. The sample lists approximately 22,000 distinct CDR3 sequences, around 33% seen once, with 11% in the top ten. Sequenced: breast tumor tissue. The clonotype originates from a female donor with breast cancer. Some clones in this sample may be carry-over from other donors' samples. The chain recombines TRBV11-2 with TRBJ2-1; the match to TRBD1 covers 10 bases. CDR3 nucleotide sequence: TGTGCCAGCAGCCAAGACAGGGGGCAAGGTGAGCAGTTCTTC. It codes for CASSQDRGQGEQFF.